These 6 T cell receptor beta chains were all obtained from the same sample, sequenced in a study of blood T cells in healthy people across ages. Primers used in a second PCR of roughly 6 to 11 cycles were a sample-barcoded 5' primer and a J-beta primer mix. Each CDR3 protein is one row after TCRdb ran MiXCR on the 5' RACE reads. The sample carries over 1,300,000 distinct CDR3 sequences, around 55% recorded once. The sample comprised blood. The origin of the receptors is a man between 18 and 35 years old in good health.

The table lists this clonotype with a few counts. Written as DNA, the CDR3 is TGTGCCAGCAGCCCCGCCCTAGGACTCTCTGGGGCCAACGTCCTGACTTTC. The encoded protein is CASSPALGLSGANVLTF. The V gene is TRBV7-2, the J gene TRBJ2-6; possible D gene TRBD2, 5 bases. Trimming removed 5 bases at V and 0 bases at J, with 14 bases between. Germline loops: CDR1 SGHTA, CDR2 FQGNSA. This CDR3 region has 17 residues.

The gene calls are TRBV9 and TRBJ2-4; TRBD2 matches at 9 bases. CDR1 SGDLS and CDR2 YYNGEE come from the germline V gene. This CDR3 has 14 residues. J was trimmed by 7 bases and V by 3 bases; bases with no gene match: 5. The CDR3 here is CASSAGTSPNIQYF. The CDR3 DNA follows: TGTGCCAGCAGCGCTGGGACTAGCCCCAACATTCAGTACTTC.

The chain uses TRBV2 and TRBJ2-3; D unresolved. Trimming removed 4 bases from V and 0 bases from J, with 11 bases in between. The CDR3 runs to 15 residues. Germline V gene data show CDR1 as SNHLY and CDR2 as FYNNEI. The CDR3 region is CASSGRLSSTDTQYF. CDR3 nucleotides: TGTGCCAGCAGTGGGCGACTCTCTAGCACAGATACGCAGTATTTT.

The chain employs TRBV7-2 and TRBJ1-2, with D possibly matching TRBD1 (6 bases). This CDR3 contains 14 residues. The V gene lost 5 bases and the J gene lost 1 base, with 11 bases spanning the gap. CDR1 SGHTA and CDR2 FQGNSA come from the germline V gene. CDR3 coding DNA: TGTGCCAGCAGCCCCGACAGGATTAACTATGGCTACACCTTC. Amino acid sequence: CASSPDRINYGYTF.

The rearrangement links TRBV7-9 to TRBJ2-7, with 8 bases lining up with TRBD1. The J call is in doubt because the DNA end fits TRBJ2-5 better. Germline values: CDR1 SEHNR, CDR2 FQNEAQ (reference sequence). This CDR3 has 16 residues. DNA of the CDR3: TGTGCCAGCAGCTTAACTTGGGACAGGTCGCGGGAGACCCAGTACTTC. Translation: CASSLTWDRSRETQYF.

The genes are TRBV2 and TRBJ2-7; possibly TRBD1 for D (6 bases). V was pared by 6 bases and J by 4 bases, with 31 bases between. The germline gives CDR1 SNHLY, CDR2 FYNNEI. The CDR3 contains 19 residues. The DNA of the CDR3 is TGTGCCAGCAGAAAACAGGGAAACGGACCCAACGGCGCAGGGTACGAGCAGTACTTC. Protein product: CASRKQGNGPNGAGYEQYF.